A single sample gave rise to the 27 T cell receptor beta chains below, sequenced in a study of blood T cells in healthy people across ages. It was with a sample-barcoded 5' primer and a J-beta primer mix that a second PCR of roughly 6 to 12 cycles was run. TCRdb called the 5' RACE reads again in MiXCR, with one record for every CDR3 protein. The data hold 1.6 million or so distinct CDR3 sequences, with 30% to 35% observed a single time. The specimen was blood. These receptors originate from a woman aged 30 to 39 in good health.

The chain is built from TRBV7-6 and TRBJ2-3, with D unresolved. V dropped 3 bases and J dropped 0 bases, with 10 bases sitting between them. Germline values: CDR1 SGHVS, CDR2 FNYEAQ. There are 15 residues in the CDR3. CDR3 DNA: TGTGCCAGCAGCTTGTTCAGCACTAGCACAGATACGCAGTATTTT. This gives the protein CASSLFSTSTDTQYF.

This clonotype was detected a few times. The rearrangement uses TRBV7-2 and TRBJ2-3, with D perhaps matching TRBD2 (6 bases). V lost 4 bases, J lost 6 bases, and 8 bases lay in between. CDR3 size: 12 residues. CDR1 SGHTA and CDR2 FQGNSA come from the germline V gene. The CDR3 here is CASSSSVDTQYF. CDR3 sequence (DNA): TGTGCCAGCAGCTCTAGCGTGGATACGCAGTATTTT.

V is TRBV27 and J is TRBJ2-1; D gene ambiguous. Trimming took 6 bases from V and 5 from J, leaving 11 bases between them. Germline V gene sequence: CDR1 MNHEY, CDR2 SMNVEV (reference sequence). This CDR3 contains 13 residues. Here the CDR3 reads CASRLIRDNEQFF. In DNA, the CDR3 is TGTGCCAGCAGGCTAATCCGGGACAATGAGCAGTTCTTC.

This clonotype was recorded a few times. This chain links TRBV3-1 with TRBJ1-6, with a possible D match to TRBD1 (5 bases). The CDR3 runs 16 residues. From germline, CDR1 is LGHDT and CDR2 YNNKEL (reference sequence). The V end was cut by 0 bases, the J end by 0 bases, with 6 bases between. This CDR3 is CASSQDGGSYNSPLHF. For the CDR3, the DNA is TGTGCCAGCAGCCAAGATGGGGGCTCCTATAATTCACCCCTCCACTTT.

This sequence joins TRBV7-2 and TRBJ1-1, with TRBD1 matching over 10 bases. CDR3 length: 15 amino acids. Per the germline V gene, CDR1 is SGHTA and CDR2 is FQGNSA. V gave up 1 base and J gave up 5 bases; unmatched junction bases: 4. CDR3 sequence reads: CASSLGGQGYTEAFF. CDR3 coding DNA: TGTGCCAGCAGCTTAGGGGGACAGGGGTATACTGAAGCTTTCTTT.

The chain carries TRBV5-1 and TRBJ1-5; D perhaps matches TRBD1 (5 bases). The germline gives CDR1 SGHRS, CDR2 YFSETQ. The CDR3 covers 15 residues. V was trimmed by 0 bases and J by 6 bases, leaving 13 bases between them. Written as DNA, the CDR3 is TGCGCCAGCAGCTTGGGCGGGATTAGGGGTCAGCCCCAGCATTTT. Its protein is CASSLGGIRGQPQHF.

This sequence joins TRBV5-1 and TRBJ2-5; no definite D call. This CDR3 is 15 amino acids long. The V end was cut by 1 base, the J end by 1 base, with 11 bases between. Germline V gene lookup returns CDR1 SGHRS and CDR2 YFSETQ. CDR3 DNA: TGCGCCAGCAGCTTGTGGAACGGCGGCCAAGAGACCCAGTACTTC. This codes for CASSLWNGGQETQYF.

The CDR3 region is CASSPGGSYEQFF. The CDR3 DNA is TGTGCCAGCAGTCCAGGAGGGTCGTATGAGCAGTTCTTC. The V gene is TRBV6-5, the J gene TRBJ2-1; weak D call: TRBD2 (6 bases). CDR1 MNHEY and CDR2 SVGAGI come from the germline V gene. Trimming took off 5 bases at V and 8 bases at J, with 13 bases between the two ends. The CDR3 is 13 amino acids.

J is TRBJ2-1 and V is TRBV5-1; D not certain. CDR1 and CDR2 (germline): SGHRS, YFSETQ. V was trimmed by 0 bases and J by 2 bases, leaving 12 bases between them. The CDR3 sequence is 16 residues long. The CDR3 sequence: CASSLGSLTAYNEQFF. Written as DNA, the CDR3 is TGCGCCAGCAGCTTGGGAAGCCTCACCGCCTACAATGAGCAGTTCTTC.

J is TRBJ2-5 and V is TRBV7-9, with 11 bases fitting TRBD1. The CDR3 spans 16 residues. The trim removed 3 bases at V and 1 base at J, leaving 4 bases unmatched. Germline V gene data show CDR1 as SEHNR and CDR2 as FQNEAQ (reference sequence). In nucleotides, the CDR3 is TGTGCCAGCAGCTTTAGGGACAGGGGGAGCCAAGAGACCCAGTACTTC. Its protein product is CASSFRDRGSQETQYF.

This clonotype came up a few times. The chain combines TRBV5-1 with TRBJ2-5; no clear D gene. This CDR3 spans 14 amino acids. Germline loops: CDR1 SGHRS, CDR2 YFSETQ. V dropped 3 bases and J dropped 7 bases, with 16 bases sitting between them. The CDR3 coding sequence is TGCGCCAGCAGCTCCTCGAAACATCCGCGGACCCAGTACTTC. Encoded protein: CASSSSKHPRTQYF.

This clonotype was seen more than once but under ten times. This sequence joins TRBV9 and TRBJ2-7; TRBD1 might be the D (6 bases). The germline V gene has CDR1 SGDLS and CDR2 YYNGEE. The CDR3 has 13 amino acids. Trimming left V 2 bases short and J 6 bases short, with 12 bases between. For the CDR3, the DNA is TGTGCCAGCAGCGTCGAACAGGGATTCGAGCAGTACTTC. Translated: CASSVEQGFEQYF.

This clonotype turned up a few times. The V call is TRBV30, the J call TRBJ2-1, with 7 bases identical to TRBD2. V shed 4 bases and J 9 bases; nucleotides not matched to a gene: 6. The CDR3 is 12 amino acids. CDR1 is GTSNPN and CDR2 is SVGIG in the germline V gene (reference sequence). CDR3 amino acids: CAWTSGLFEQFF. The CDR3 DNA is TGTGCCTGGACTAGCGGACTATTTGAGCAGTTCTTC.

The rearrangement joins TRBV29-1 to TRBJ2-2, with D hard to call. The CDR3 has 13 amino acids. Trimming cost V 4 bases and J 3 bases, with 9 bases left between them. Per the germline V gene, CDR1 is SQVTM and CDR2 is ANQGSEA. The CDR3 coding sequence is TGCAGCGTTGTAGGCTACTACACCGGGGAGCTGTTTTTT. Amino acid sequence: CSVVGYYTGELFF.

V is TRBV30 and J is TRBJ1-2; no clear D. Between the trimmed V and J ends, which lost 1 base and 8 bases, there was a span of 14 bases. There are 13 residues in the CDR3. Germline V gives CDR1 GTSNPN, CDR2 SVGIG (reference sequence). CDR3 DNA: TGTGCCTGGAGTGCACAAACGAGTGTAGGCTACACCTTC. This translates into CAWSAQTSVGYTF. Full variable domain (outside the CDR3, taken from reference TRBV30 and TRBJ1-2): SQTIHQWPATLVQPVGSPLSLECTVEGTSNPNLYWYRQAAGRGLQLLFYSVGIGQISSEVPQNLSASRPQDRQFILSSKKLLLSDSGFYLCAWSAQTSVGYTFGSGTRLTVV.

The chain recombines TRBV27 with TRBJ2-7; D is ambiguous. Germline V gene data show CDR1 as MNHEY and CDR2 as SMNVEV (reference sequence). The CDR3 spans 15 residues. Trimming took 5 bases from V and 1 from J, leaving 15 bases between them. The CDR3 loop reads CASSLRSQRSYEQYF. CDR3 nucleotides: TGTGCCAGCAGTCTCAGGTCCCAGAGGTCCTACGAGCAGTACTTC.

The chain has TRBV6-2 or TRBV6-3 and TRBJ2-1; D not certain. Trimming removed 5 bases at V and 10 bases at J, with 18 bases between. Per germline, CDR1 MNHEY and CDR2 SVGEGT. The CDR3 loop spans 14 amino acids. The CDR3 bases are TGTGCCAGCAGTCCGACGGTAACAAAGGACGAGCAGTTCTTC. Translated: CASSPTVTKDEQFF.

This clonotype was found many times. The CDR3 loop is CASSQEGRGGEQYF. The CDR3 region has the DNA TGCGCCAGCAGCCAAGAAGGCAGAGGGGGCGAGCAGTACTTC. V and J are TRBV4-1 and TRBJ2-7; D might be TRBD1 (6 bases). The CDR3 has 14 amino acids. V was pared by 0 bases and J by 6 bases, with 12 bases between. Germline values: CDR1 MGHRA, CDR2 YSYEKL.

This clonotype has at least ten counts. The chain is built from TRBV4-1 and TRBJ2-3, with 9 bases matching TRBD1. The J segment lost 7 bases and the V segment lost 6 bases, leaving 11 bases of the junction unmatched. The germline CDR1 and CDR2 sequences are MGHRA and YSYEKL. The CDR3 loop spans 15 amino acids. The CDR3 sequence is CASRPGQGIIYTQYF. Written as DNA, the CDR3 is TGCGCCAGCAGGCCGGGACAGGGCATTATTTATACGCAGTATTTT.

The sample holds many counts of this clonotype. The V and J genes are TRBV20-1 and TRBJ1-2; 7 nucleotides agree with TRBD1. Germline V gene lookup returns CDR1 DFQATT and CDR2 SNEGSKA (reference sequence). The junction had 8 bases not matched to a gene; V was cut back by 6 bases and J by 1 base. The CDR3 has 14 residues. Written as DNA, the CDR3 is TGCAGTGCCCCGGGACAGACTCTTAACTATGGCTACACCTTC. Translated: CSAPGQTLNYGYTF.

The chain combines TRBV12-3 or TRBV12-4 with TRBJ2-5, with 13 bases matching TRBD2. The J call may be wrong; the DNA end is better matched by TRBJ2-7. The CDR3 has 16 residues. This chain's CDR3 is CASSLARTSGSPEQYF. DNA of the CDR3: TGTGCCAGCAGTTTAGCGAGGACTAGCGGGAGCCCCGAGCAGTACTTC.

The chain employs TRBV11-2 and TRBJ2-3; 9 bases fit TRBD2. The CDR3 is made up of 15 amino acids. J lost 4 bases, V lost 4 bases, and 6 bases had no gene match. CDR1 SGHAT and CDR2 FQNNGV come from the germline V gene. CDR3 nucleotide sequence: TGTGCCAGCAGCTATGAGGGCGGGAGGGCAGATACGCAGTATTTT. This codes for CASSYEGGRADTQYF. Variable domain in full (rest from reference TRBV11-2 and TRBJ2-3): EAGVAQSPRYKIIEKRQSVAFWCNPISGHATLYWYQQILGQGPKLLIQFQNNGVVDDSQLPKDRFSAERLKGVDSTLKIQPAKLEDSAVYLCASSYEGGRADTQYFGPGTRLTVL.

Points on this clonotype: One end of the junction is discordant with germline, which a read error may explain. The CDR3 coding sequence is TGTGCCTGCAGCAGGGGACTAGCGAAAGAGCAGTACTTC. It yields the protein CACSRGLAKEQYF. The rearrangement joins TRBV3-1 to TRBJ2-7, with 10 bases lining up with TRBD2. This CDR3 region has 13 residues. Germline V gene data show CDR1 as LGHDT and CDR2 as YNNKEL (reference sequence).

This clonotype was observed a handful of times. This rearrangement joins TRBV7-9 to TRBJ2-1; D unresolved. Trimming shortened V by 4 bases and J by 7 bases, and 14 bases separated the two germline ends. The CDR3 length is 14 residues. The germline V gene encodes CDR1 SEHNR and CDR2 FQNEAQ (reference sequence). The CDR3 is CASSSSDKTNEQFF. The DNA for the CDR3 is TGTGCCAGCAGCTCCTCAGACAAGACAAATGAGCAGTTCTTC.

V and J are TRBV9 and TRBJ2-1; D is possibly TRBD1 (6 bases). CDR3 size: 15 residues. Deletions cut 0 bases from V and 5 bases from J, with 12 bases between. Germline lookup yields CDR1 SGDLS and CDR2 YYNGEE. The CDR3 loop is CASSVEGVGDNEQFF. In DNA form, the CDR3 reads TGTGCCAGCAGCGTAGAGGGGGTTGGGGACAATGAGCAGTTCTTC.

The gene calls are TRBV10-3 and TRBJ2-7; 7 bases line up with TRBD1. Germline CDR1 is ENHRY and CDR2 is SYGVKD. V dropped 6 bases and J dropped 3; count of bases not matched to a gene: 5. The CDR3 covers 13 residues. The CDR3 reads CAIRVRDSYEQYF. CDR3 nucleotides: TGTGCCATCAGGGTCCGGGACAGCTACGAGCAGTACTTC.

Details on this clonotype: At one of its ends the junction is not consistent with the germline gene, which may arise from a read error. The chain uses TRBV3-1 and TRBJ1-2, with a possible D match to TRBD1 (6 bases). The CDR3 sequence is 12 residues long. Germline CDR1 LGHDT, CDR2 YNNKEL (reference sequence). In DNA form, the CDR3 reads TGTGCCAGCACAACAGGGAACTATGGCCACACCTTC. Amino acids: CASTTGNYGHTF.